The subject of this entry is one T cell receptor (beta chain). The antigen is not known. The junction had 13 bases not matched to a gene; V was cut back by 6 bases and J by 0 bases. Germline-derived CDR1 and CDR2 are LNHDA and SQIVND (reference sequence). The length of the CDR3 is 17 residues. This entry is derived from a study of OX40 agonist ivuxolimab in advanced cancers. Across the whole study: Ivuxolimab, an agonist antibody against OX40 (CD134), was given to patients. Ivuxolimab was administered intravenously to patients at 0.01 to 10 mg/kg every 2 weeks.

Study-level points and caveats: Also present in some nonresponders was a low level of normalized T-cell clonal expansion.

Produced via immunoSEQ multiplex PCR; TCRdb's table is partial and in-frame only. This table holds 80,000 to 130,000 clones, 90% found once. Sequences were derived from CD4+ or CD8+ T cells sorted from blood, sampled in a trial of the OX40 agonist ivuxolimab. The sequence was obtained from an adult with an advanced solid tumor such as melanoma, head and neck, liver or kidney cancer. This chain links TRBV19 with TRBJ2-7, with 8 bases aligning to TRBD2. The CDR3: CASSRSGIALSSYEQYF. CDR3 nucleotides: TGTGCCAGTAGCCGTAGCGGGATCGCACTGTCCTCCTACGAGCAGTACTTC. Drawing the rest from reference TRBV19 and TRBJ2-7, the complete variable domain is DGGITQSPKYLFRKEGQNVTLSCEQNLNHDAMYWYRQDPGQGLRLIYYSQIVNDFQKGDIAEGYSVSREKKESFPLTVTSAQKNPTAFYLCASSRSGIALSSYEQYFGPGTRLTVT.